This T cell receptor beta chain appears in the sequencing data of a study of T cell responses to AZD1222 COVID-19 vaccine. The table came from immunoSEQ multiplex PCR; TCRdb's copy has only in-frame clones and leaves some out. The table records around 84,000 clones, around 90% of them present only once. CDR1 is MNHEY and CDR2 is SMNVEV in the germline V gene (reference sequence). V was shortened by 5 bases and J by 1 base, with 8 bases between the two germline ends. This CDR3 is 14 amino acids long. The sequenced sample was peripheral blood, obtained on day 0 of AZD1222 vaccination. The TCR comes from an adult in good health. The V call is TRBV27, the J call TRBJ1-4; TRBD1 is a possible D gene (5 bases). The CDR3 spells CASSRGGTNEKLFF. CDR3 bases: TGTGCCAGCAGTCGGGGGGGAACTAATGAAAAACTGTTTTTT. Together with reference TRBV27 and TRBJ1-4, the CDR3 gives the full variable domain: EAQVTQNPRYLITVTGKKLTVTCSQNMNHEYMSWYRQDPGLGLRQIYYSMNVEVTDKGDVPEGYKVSRKEKRNFPLILESPSPNQTSLYFCASSRGGTNEKLFFGSGTQLSVL.